This T cell receptor beta chain appears in the sequencing data of a study of blood T cell repertoires in COVID-19. The table came from immunoSEQ multiplex PCR; TCRdb's copy has only in-frame clones and leaves some out. The sample carries approximately 210,000 clones, around 82% recorded once. This clonotype was sampled from a woman aged 45-59 years with acute or convalescent COVID-19. The specimen sequenced was peripheral blood.

CDR3 region: CASSHFLRPGLAADTGELFF. CDR3 DNA: TGTGCCAGCAGTCACTTCCTACGTCCGGGACTAGCGGCAGACACCGGGGAGCTGTTTTTT. The rearrangement joins TRBV14 to TRBJ2-2; 11 nucleotides align to TRBD2. J lost 3 bases, V lost 6 bases, and 18 bases had no gene match. Germline assignment: CDR1 SGHDN and CDR2 FVKESK. This CDR3 spans 20 amino acids. Full variable domain (rest looked up from reference TRBV14 and TRBJ2-2): EAGVTQFPSHSVIEKGQTVTLRCDPISGHDNLYWYRRVMGKEIKFLLHFVKESKQDESGMPNNRFLAERTGGTYSTLKVQPAELEDSGVYFCASSHFLRPGLAADTGELFFGEGSRLTVL.